These 20 T cell receptor beta chains share one sample of origin, sequenced in a study of human T cells and chemical hapten exposure. Using its own MiXCR run on the RACE reads, TCRdb lists one record per CDR3 protein. The sample has roughly 190,000 distinct CDR3 sequences; 20% to 25% are singletons. Stated time point: patch test 1, 2 weeks after DPC sensitization. Treatment meaning: therapeutic diphenylcyclopropenone sensitization with weekly scalp DPC. The material sequenced was whole blood, taken in connection with sensitization to the hapten diphenylcyclopropenone (DPC). The receptors shown here come from a woman between 45 and 65 years old with alopecia areata. Some clones in this sample may be carry-over from other donors' samples.

This clonotype was picked up a small number of times. The chain joins TRBV2 to TRBJ1-5; 11 positions match TRBD1. V was clipped by 4 bases and J by 3 bases; unmatched bases: 5. This CDR3 has 16 residues. Germline CDR1 SNHLY, CDR2 FYNNEI. CDR3 sequence (DNA): TGTGCCAGCAGTGGGGACAGGGGGTTTGCCAATCAGCCCCAGCATTTT. This encodes CASSGDRGFANQPQHF.

This clonotype was detected many times. This rearrangement joins TRBV20-1 to TRBJ2-5; 7 nucleotides align to TRBD2. CDR1 is DFQATT and CDR2 is SNEGSKA in the germline V gene (reference sequence). The CDR3 is 14 amino acids. With 3 bases clipped from V and 5 bases from J, the junction kept 9 bases outside the gene matches. CDR3 sequence reads: CSARALARAETQYF. CDR3 bases: TGCAGTGCTAGGGCACTAGCGAGAGCGGAGACCCAGTACTTC.

This chain joins TRBV18 and TRBJ2-3; D is uncertain. From germline, CDR1 is KGHSH and CDR2 LQKENI. V dropped 4 bases and J dropped 3 bases, with 14 bases sitting between them. The CDR3 length is 15 residues. The chain's CDR3 is CASSRIRSGTDTQYF. The CDR3 nucleotides are TGTGCCAGCTCACGTATCCGTTCTGGTACAGATACGCAGTATTTT.

This clonotype was picked up a small number of times. This sequence joins TRBV20-1 and TRBJ1-1; the match to TRBD1 covers 11 bases. The CDR3 spans 13 residues. CDR1 DFQATT and CDR2 SNEGSKA come from the germline V gene (reference sequence). V was clipped by 3 bases and J by 5 bases; unmatched bases: 2. Here the CDR3 DNA reads TGCAGTGCTAGGGACAGGGGGCGGACTGAAGCTTTCTTT. This sequence encodes CSARDRGRTEAFF.

V gene TRBV20-1 combines with J gene TRBJ1-5, with 7 bases fitting TRBD1. The CDR3 contains 14 residues. Trimming removed 1 base from V and 2 bases from J; junction bases left unmatched: 2. The V gene's germline CDR1 is DFQATT and CDR2 SNEGSKA (reference sequence). The DNA for the CDR3 is TGCAGTGCTAGAGGTACAGGGGGCAATCAGCCCCAGCATTTT. It codes for CSARGTGGNQPQHF.

This clonotype has more than one count but fewer than ten. The genes are TRBV7-9 and TRBJ2-7; no firm D call. In germline, CDR1 is SEHNR, CDR2 FQNEAQ (reference sequence). The CDR3 has 14 amino acids. The V end was cut by 0 bases, the J end by 6 bases, with 12 bases between. CDR3 residues: CASSLAGTTFEQYF. For the CDR3, the DNA is TGTGCCAGCAGCTTAGCTGGAACGACTTTCGAGCAGTACTTC.

The V and J genes are TRBV18 and TRBJ2-7, with 9 bases identical to TRBD2. The length of the CDR3 is 15 residues. CDR1 and CDR2 (germline): KGHSH, LQKENI. Unmatched junction bases numbered 5, after V lost 2 bases and J lost 3 bases. CDR3 in DNA: TGTGCCAGCTCACCAGGCCTAGCGGGAATCTACGAGCAGTACTTC. Its translation is CASSPGLAGIYEQYF.

This clonotype was picked up a small number of times. The V and J genes are TRBV6-6 and TRBJ2-3; 9 bases agree with TRBD2. This CDR3 region has 15 residues. Germline V gene sequence: CDR1 MNHNY, CDR2 SVGAGI (reference sequence). V shed 7 bases and J 4 bases; nucleotides not matched to a gene: 9. In DNA, the CDR3 is TGTGCCAGCAAGGAAGCGGGAGGTAAATCAGATACGCAGTATTTT. Amino acid sequence: CASKEAGGKSDTQYF.

This chain connects TRBV6-6 to TRBJ1-5; 8 nucleotides agree with TRBD1. V dropped 7 bases and J dropped 2; count of bases not matched to a gene: 4. The CDR3 covers 14 residues. From germline, CDR1 is MNHNY and CDR2 SVGAGI (reference sequence). CDR3 region: CASTQGAGNQPQHF. CDR3 bases: TGTGCCAGCACTCAGGGGGCTGGCAATCAGCCCCAGCATTTT.

This clonotype was picked up a small number of times. The rearrangement links TRBV5-1 to TRBJ2-7; 8 bases agree with TRBD2. The V gene's germline CDR1 is SGHRS and CDR2 YFSETQ. Unmatched junction bases numbered 8, after V lost 4 bases and J lost 2 bases. The CDR3 runs to 15 residues. CDR3 residues: CASSPSGGATYEQYF. CDR3 DNA sequence: TGCGCCAGCAGCCCGAGCGGGGGTGCGACCTACGAGCAGTACTTC.

At least ten counts were recorded for this clonotype. The chain has TRBV7-2 and TRBJ1-1; D is unclear. This CDR3 contains 14 residues. Germline V gene lookup returns CDR1 SGHTA and CDR2 FQGNSA. Trimming cost V 2 bases and J 1 base, with 8 bases left between them. CDR3 DNA: TGTGCCAGCAGCTTATATTCAGGGAACACTGAAGCTTTCTTT. Protein sequence: CASSLYSGNTEAFF.

J is TRBJ2-1 and V is TRBV7-8, with D tentatively TRBD2 (6 bases). Per the germline V gene, CDR1 is SGHVS and CDR2 is FQNEAQ. There are 15 residues in the CDR3. Trimming took 1 base from V and 7 from J, leaving 14 bases between them. The CDR3 nucleotides are TGTGCCAGCAGCTTAGGTGGTAGCGGATCAAATGAGCAGTTCTTC. Encoded protein: CASSLGGSGSNEQFF.

The gene calls are TRBV7-7 and TRBJ2-3, with TRBD2 matching 8 bases. Per the germline V gene, CDR1 is SSHAT and CDR2 is FNYEAQ (reference sequence). This CDR3 is built from 14 residues. V lost 4 bases to trimming and J lost 1 base; unmatched junction nucleotides: 1. Here the CDR3 DNA reads TGTGCCAGCAGCTCGACTAGCGGCACAGATACGCAGTATTTT. Translating gives CASSSTSGTDTQYF.

This clonotype turned up a few times. The chain employs TRBV5-1 and TRBJ2-2, with D tentatively TRBD1 or TRBD2 (5 bases each). The CDR3 runs to 16 residues. CDR1 SGHRS and CDR2 YFSETQ come from the germline V gene. Trimming removed 4 bases at V and 0 bases at J, with 13 bases between. The CDR3 loop is CASSTYRTSNTGELFF. CDR3 nucleotides: TGCGCCAGCAGCACATACAGGACTTCGAACACCGGGGAGCTGTTTTTT.

This clonotype was detected only a few times. The CDR3 here is CASSVGGRENEQFF. DNA for the CDR3: TGTGCCAGCAGCGTGGGCGGGAGGGAAAATGAGCAGTTCTTC. This chain links TRBV9 with TRBJ2-1, with 9 bases fitting TRBD2. CDR1 SGDLS and CDR2 YYNGEE come from the germline V gene. The J segment lost 7 bases and the V segment lost 2 bases, leaving 4 bases of the junction unmatched. This CDR3 contains 14 residues.

V usage is TRBV9 and J usage is TRBJ2-2; 16 bases are shared with TRBD2. With 4 bases clipped from V and 7 bases from J, the junction kept 7 bases outside the gene matches. Germline CDR1 reads SGDLS; CDR2 reads YYNGEE. This CDR3 is 17 amino acids long. CDR3 bases: TGTGCCAGCAGCTTGGGACTAGCGGGAGGGCCTGACGGGGAGCTGTTTTTT. Amino acids: CASSLGLAGGPDGELFF.

The chain links TRBV20-1 to TRBJ2-5, with TRBD1 matching 8 bases. The V segment lost 2 bases and the J segment 4 bases; nucleotides outside the gene matches: 6. This CDR3 has 14 residues. CDR1 and CDR2 from the germline V gene are DFQATT and SNEGSKA (reference sequence). The DNA of the CDR3 is TGCAGTGCTAGAATCTCAGGGGGCGCAGAGACCCAGTACTTC. This codes for CSARISGGAETQYF.

The chain's CDR3 is CASSLSQGRGAQYF. The DNA for the CDR3 is TGTGCCAGCAGCTTATCGCAGGGGAGGGGGGCCCAGTACTTC. The V and J genes are TRBV7-9 and TRBJ2-5, with a weak D call TRBD2 (7 bases). The V and J ends lost 2 bases and 9 bases respectively, with 16 bases between them. CDR3 length equals 14 residues. The V gene's germline CDR1 is SEHNR and CDR2 FQNEAQ (reference sequence).

The chain carries TRBV10-3 and TRBJ2-6; 12 bases line up with TRBD2. CDR3 length: 18 residues. Germline values: CDR1 ENHRY, CDR2 SYGVKD. V lost 8 bases, J lost 0 bases, and 8 bases stayed unmatched. The CDR3 protein is CAISFELAGGSGANVLTF. In nucleotides, the CDR3 is TGTGCCATCTCGTTTGAACTAGCGGGAGGCTCTGGGGCCAACGTCCTGACTTTC.

This clonotype has only a few counts. The rearrangement joins TRBV29-1 to TRBJ1-1; D not certain. The CDR3 length is 13 residues. Germline values: CDR1 SQVTM, CDR2 ANQGSEA. Deletions cut 6 bases from V and 1 base from J, with 12 bases between. In nucleotides, the CDR3 is TGCAGCGTCCGGACGGCAGCGAACACTGAAGCTTTCTTT. Residues: CSVRTAANTEAFF.